The entry below describes one T cell receptor beta chain. Some clones are missing from TCRdb's copy, which holds only in-frame ones; the method was immunoSEQ multiplex PCR. The data hold some 180,000 clones, with 80% to 90% observed a single time. The data were taken from a study of blood T cell repertoires in COVID-19. This CDR3 is built from 13 residues. The V segment lost 2 bases and the J segment 12 bases; nucleotides outside the gene matches: 10. Germline V lookup: CDR1 SGHAT, CDR2 FQDESV (reference sequence). The receptor's source is a woman aged 80 or over with COVID-19, enrolled during active disease. V is TRBV11-1 and J is TRBJ2-7; 7 bases align to TRBD2. The specimen was peripheral blood. The CDR3 DNA reads TGTGCCAGCAGCTTACAACGAGGCGGGGGACGGTACTTC. Protein: CASSLQRGGGRYF.